What follows describes a single TCR beta chain. The antigen is undetermined. The source of the sample is a study of T cells in narcolepsy. Whole-study results and caveats: Autoreactive HCRT-specific and TRIB2-specific clonotypes were marked in same-patient CSF-versus-blood CD4+ comparisons.

Per germline, CDR1 SGHTA and CDR2 FQGTGA. CDR3 size: 16 residues. V lost 5 bases to trimming and J lost 7 bases; unmatched junction nucleotides: 13. Profiled with immunoSEQ multiplex PCR; TCRdb holds only in-frame clones, not every one. The sample yields around 22,000 clones, about 86% seen once. The receptor's source is a human donor in good health. Sequencing was done on a sample of memory (CD45RA-) CD4+ T cells from blood. The gene calls are TRBV7-3 and TRBJ2-1, with 8 bases matching TRBD1. CDR3 coding DNA: TGTGCCAGCAGCGAAGACAGGGGATGGTCAGGTAATGAGCAGTTCTTC. Translating gives CASSEDRGWSGNEQFF.